The rows below give T cell receptor beta chains drawn from one sample of a study of T cell repertoires in cytomegalovirus infection. TCRdb called the reads again in MiXCR, with one record for every CDR3 protein. The repertoire holds about 830,000 distinct CDR3 sequences, with about 31% as singletons. Their antigen targets remain unknown. The material was cultured CD8+ T cells from PBMCs, obtained from culture after CMV antigen stimulation. The receptor source for this set is a human donor in good health (CMV status not recorded). Some clones in this sample may be carry-over from other donors' samples. CDR3s include the opening cysteine and the closing phenylalanine or tryptophan. The D gene is left open where the match is weak. Part of the rows lack a size; the others show once, few, many or a class for expanded clones.

TRBJ1-4 few TRBV9 TRBD1 TGTGCCAGCAGCGTAAAGGCAGGGGGACCTGAAAAACTGTTTTTT CASSVKAGGPEKLFF
TRBJ2-1 NA TRBV7-9 NA TGTGCCAGCAGCTTCGACTCCGGGTCCGGCATATACAATGAGCAGTTCTTC CASSFDSGSGIYNEQFF
TRBJ1-2 few TRBV7-6 NA TGTGCCAGCAGACCCCAGGGCGGGGGCTACACCTTC CASRPQGGGYTF
TRBJ1-2 few TRBV6-2/TRBV6-3 NA TGTGCCAGCAGTTCCTCGTTAATGTGGTTGGATCATGGCTACACCTTC CASSSSLMWLDHGYTF
TRBJ1-1 few TRBV7-9 NA TGTGCCAGCAGTTCTTCTGACGGCATGAACACTGAAGCTTTCTTT CASSSSDGMNTEAFF
TRBJ2-5 few TRBV4-1 TRBD2 TGCGCCAGCAGCCAAGGAGGGAGACTAGCGCTCCAAGAGACCCAGTACTTC CASSQGGRLALQETQYF
TRBJ2-2 few TRBV7-9 NA TGTGCCAGTATCGGTACGTCAACGGACATATGGACCGGGGAGCTGTTTTTT CASIGTSTDIWTGELFF
TRBJ1-4 few TRBV7-2 NA TGTGCCAGCAGCTTAGCGGGACCGTCTCGGGTTGAAAAACTGTTTTTT CASSLAGPSRVEKLFF
TRBJ1-2 few TRBV12-3/TRBV12-4 NA TGTGCCAGCAGTTTGAAGGTTGGCTATGGCTACACCTTC CASSLKVGYGYTF
TRBJ1-2 NA TRBV4-1 NA TGCGCCAGCAGGCAACAAGCCGGGACATTCTATGGCTACACCTTC CASRQQAGTFYGYTF
TRBJ2-6 few TRBV19 TRBD1 TGTGCCTCCGCGACAGGGTGGACTGGGGCCAACGTCCTGACTTTC CASATGWTGANVLTF
TRBJ1-5 NA TRBV28 NA TGTGTCAGCAGCGCAAAGAGGGGTGAACCGGTGGGCCAGCCCCAGCATTTT CVSSAKRGEPVGQPQHF
TRBJ2-1 NA TRBV4-1 TRBD1 TGCGCCAGCAGCCAACAAGCTCCGGGACAGGGGGCGGATGAGCAGTTCTTC CASSQQAPGQGADEQFF
TRBJ2-5 NA TRBV7-9 TRBD1 TGTGCCAGCAGCTTATTACAGGGGATGGAGACCCAGTACTTC CASSLLQGMETQYF
TRBJ1-1 many TRBV7-9 TRBD1 TGTGCCAGCAGCTTAGCCGGGACAGGGGAGAACACTGAAGCTTTCTTT CASSLAGTGENTEAFF
TRBJ2-2 few TRBV27 NA TGTGCCAGCAGCCCACAAGTGAACACCGGGGAGCTGTTTTTT CASSPQVNTGELFF
TRBJ2-3 NA TRBV12-3/TRBV12-4 TRBD2 TGTGCCAGCAGTATAGCGGGGGGGCCTAATACGCAGTATTTT CASSIAGGPNTQYF
TRBJ2-5 NA TRBV24-1 TRBD2 TGTGCCACCAGTGATATTCGGACTAGCGGGGGGCTCTATCGAGAGACCCAGTACTTC CATSDIRTSGGLYRETQYF
TRBJ2-6 few TRBV7-8 TRBD1 TGTGCCAGCAGCTCCGGGACAGGGGGCGCTGGGGCCAACGTCCTGACTTTC CASSSGTGGAGANVLTF
TRBJ2-1 many TRBV7-2 NA TGTGCCAGCAGCTTAATGTACAATGAGCAGTTCTTC CASSLMYNEQFF
TRBJ1-1 many TRBV7-6 TRBD1 TGTGCCAGCAGCTTGTCACAGGGGAGACAGACTGAAGCTTTCTTT CASSLSQGRQTEAFF
TRBJ2-1 NA TRBV7-2 TRBD2 TGTGCCAGCATCCTGGGACTAGGATACAATGAGCAGTTCTTC CASILGLGYNEQFF
TRBJ2-3 NA TRBV19 TRBD1 TGTGCCAGTAGTATCGGGACAGCACACACAGATACGCAGTATTTT CASSIGTAHTDTQYF
TRBJ2-2 NA TRBV5-1 TRBD1 TGCGCCAGCAGCTTTACAGGGGTGAACACCGGGGAGCTGTTTTTT CASSFTGVNTGELFF
TRBJ1-6 few TRBV14 NA TGTGCCAGCAGCCAAGTCGAGTCCCGGGGCGGTTCACCCCTCCACTTT CASSQVESRGGSPLHF
TRBJ2-1 few TRBV5-5 NA TGTGCCAGCAGCCCCTGGGGGGTTGTAGAATACAATGAGCAGTTCTTC CASSPWGVVEYNEQFF
TRBJ1-6 NA TRBV6-6 NA TGTGCCAGCAGTAACCGTCTGAGCTCCTATAATTCACCCCTCCACTTT CASSNRLSSYNSPLHF